Shown below are 27 T cell receptor beta chains from a single sample sequenced in a study of cytomegalovirus exposure and HLA in healthy donors. In the PCR, 60 Vbeta and 13 Jbeta primers were used. Generated by immunoSEQ multiplex PCR, the TCRdb table keeps only in-frame clones and is missing some. The table includes approximately 90,000 clones, less than 65% detected once. The sequenced sample consisted of PBMCs. Receptors were obtained from a woman aged 25-40 years in good health and CMV-seronegative.

The CDR3 DNA reads as TGTGCCAGTAGTACCCAACTAGCGGGAGGCTTCAATGAGCAGTTCTTC. It translates to CASSTQLAGGFNEQFF. The rearrangement links TRBV19 to TRBJ2-1; 12 bases are shared with TRBD2. This CDR3 is built from 16 residues. The J segment lost 6 bases and the V segment lost 4 bases, leaving 7 bases of the junction unmatched. The germline V gene has CDR1 LNHDA and CDR2 SQIVND (reference sequence).

The J gene is TRBJ2-2, the V gene TRBV9, with 7 bases aligning to TRBD1. Germline values: CDR1 SGDLS, CDR2 YYNGEE. The CDR3 sequence is 15 residues long. Losses at the gene ends were 0 bases for V and 5 bases for J; bases not matched to a gene: 4. The CDR3 sequence: CASSVDDRATGELFF. CDR3 nucleotides: TGTGCCAGCAGCGTAGACGACAGGGCGACCGGGGAGCTGTTTTTT.

The chain couples TRBV27 to TRBJ2-7; D might be TRBD2 (6 bases). Trimming shortened V by 4 bases and J by 4 bases, and 17 bases separated the two germline ends. Germline CDR1 and CDR2: MNHEY and SMNVEV (reference sequence). This CDR3 spans 15 amino acids. The CDR3 DNA is TGTGCCAGCAGTTCACTCGGGACTGACCGTTACGAGCAGTACTTC. Protein: CASSSLGTDRYEQYF.

The chain couples TRBV2 to TRBJ2-7; D is unresolved. Trimming shortened V by 0 bases and J by 1 base, and 4 bases separated the two germline ends. The CDR3 is 13 residues long. CDR1 and CDR2 (germline): SNHLY, FYNNEI. The DNA for the CDR3 is TGTGCCAGCAGTGAAGCCCCATCCTACGAGCAGTACTTC. This sequence encodes CASSEAPSYEQYF.

V usage is TRBV6-6 and J usage is TRBJ1-5; TRBD1 agrees at 7 bases. Germline loops: CDR1 MNHNY, CDR2 SVGAGI (reference sequence). V lost 4 bases to trimming and J lost 11 bases; unmatched junction nucleotides: 8. This CDR3 spans 13 amino acids. Here the CDR3 reads CASSSQGSRAQHF. The CDR3 nucleotides are TGTGCCAGCAGTTCACAGGGGAGCAGGGCCCAGCATTTT.

The genes are TRBV7-2 and TRBJ2-2; 14 bases agree with TRBD2. Germline V gene sequence: CDR1 SGHTA, CDR2 FQGNSA. The trim removed 5 bases at V and 4 bases at J, leaving 9 bases unmatched. CDR3 size: 18 residues. CDR3 loop: CASSPRTSGRRSTGELFF. Written as DNA, the CDR3 is TGTGCCAGCAGCCCCCGGACTAGCGGGAGGCGGAGCACCGGGGAGCTGTTTTTT. The full variable domain, with the rest looked up from reference TRBV7-2 and TRBJ2-2, is GAGVSQSPSNKVTEKGKDVELRCDPISGHTALYWYRQSLGQGLEFLIYFQGNSAPDKSGLPSDRFSAERTGGSVSTLTIQRTQQEDSAVYLCASSPRTSGRRSTGELFFGEGSRLTVL.

The chain has TRBV6-5 and TRBJ2-1, with a tentative D call TRBD1 (6 bases). This CDR3 is built from 12 residues. The germline CDR1 and CDR2 sequences are MNHEY and SVGAGI. V lost 5 bases, J lost 7 bases, and 9 bases lay in between. CDR3 in DNA: TGTGCCAGCAGTGTCAGGGGTAATGAGCAGTTCTTC. It specifies CASSVRGNEQFF.

This chain links TRBV6-5 with TRBJ2-7, with D maybe TRBD2 (6 bases). The germline V gene encodes CDR1 MNHEY and CDR2 SVGAGI. The CDR3 is made up of 13 amino acids. The V and J ends lost 7 bases and 1 base respectively, with 11 bases between them. The CDR3 loop is CASKAGSSYEQYF. In DNA, the CDR3 is TGTGCCAGCAAGGCGGGATCATCCTACGAGCAGTACTTC.

V gene TRBV9 combines with J gene TRBJ1-3, with TRBD1 matching over 7 bases. The junction had 12 bases not matched to a gene; V was cut back by 4 bases and J by 2 bases. Per the germline V gene, CDR1 is SGDLS and CDR2 is YYNGEE. The CDR3 loop spans 17 amino acids. The CDR3 here is CASSNRDSRIPGNTIYF. In nucleotides, the CDR3 is TGTGCCAGCAGCAACCGGGACAGTCGAATCCCTGGAAACACCATATATTTT.

The rearrangement uses TRBV7-9 and TRBJ1-5, with D unresolved. This CDR3 has 14 residues. From germline, CDR1 is SEHNR and CDR2 FQNEAQ (reference sequence). V dropped 4 bases and J dropped 5 bases, with 12 bases sitting between them. CDR3 DNA: TGTGCCAGCAGCTCCTTTGACGGGGATCAGCCCCAGCATTTT. Translation: CASSSFDGDQPQHF.

This chain connects TRBV29-1 to TRBJ2-3; 8 bases fit TRBD1. Germline lookup yields CDR1 SQVTM and CDR2 ANQGSEA. Trimming removed 0 bases from V and 4 bases from J; junction bases left unmatched: 3. The CDR3 has 14 residues. Written as DNA, the CDR3 is TGCAGCGTTGAAGATCCAGGGGGCGCAGATACGCAGTATTTT. Amino acids: CSVEDPGGADTQYF.

The chain is built from TRBV2 and TRBJ2-5, with 7 bases that match TRBD2. Germline-derived CDR1 and CDR2 are SNHLY and FYNNEI. Losses at the gene ends were 6 bases for V and 2 bases for J; bases not matched to a gene: 9. The CDR3 runs 15 residues. The CDR3 loop reads CASRFQGGIQETQYF. In DNA form, the CDR3 reads TGTGCCAGCAGGTTTCAGGGAGGGATTCAAGAGACCCAGTACTTC. Full variable domain (missing parts from reference TRBV2 and TRBJ2-5): EPEVTQTPSHQVTQMGQEVILRCVPISNHLYFYWYRQILGQKVEFLVSFYNNEISEKSEIFDDQFSVERPDGSNFTLKIRSTKLEDSAMYFCASRFQGGIQETQYFGPGTRLLVL.

The chain employs TRBV4-2 and TRBJ1-2, with 7 bases identical to TRBD1. Germline V gene sequence: CDR1 LGHNA, CDR2 YNFKEQ. The V and J ends lost 3 bases and 8 bases, in that order; junction bases with no gene match: 15. CDR3 length: 16 amino acids. The CDR3 DNA is TGTGCCAGCAGCCATACAGACGGACAGGTCGAAGGAGGCTACACCTTC. Its translation is CASSHTDGQVEGGYTF.

This clone has a handful of counts. In nucleotides, the CDR3 is TGTGCCAGCAGCTTACGTTCAGATACGCAGTATTTT. As protein: CASSLRSDTQYF. The V and J genes are TRBV11-1 and TRBJ2-3; D gene unclear. V dropped 2 bases and J dropped 4 bases, with 4 bases sitting between them. Germline lookup yields CDR1 SGHAT and CDR2 FQDESV (reference sequence). This CDR3 comprises 12 residues.

V usage is TRBV19 and J usage is TRBJ1-3; 9 bases match TRBD1. The V and J ends lost 4 bases and 2 bases, in that order; junction bases with no gene match: 3. The V gene's germline CDR1 is LNHDA and CDR2 SQIVND (reference sequence). The CDR3 runs to 15 residues. This CDR3 reads CASSNTGGPGNTIYF. CDR3 bases: TGTGCCAGTAGTAACACAGGGGGCCCTGGAAACACCATATATTTT.

The chain combines TRBV7-9 with TRBJ2-7; TRBD1 aligns across 11 bases. This CDR3 is 14 amino acids long. Germline lookup yields CDR1 SEHNR and CDR2 FQNEAQ (reference sequence). The V segment lost 5 bases and the J segment 2 bases; nucleotides outside the gene matches: 2. The CDR3 sequence is CASSPGQGAYEQYF. The CDR3 region has the DNA TGTGCCAGCAGCCCGGGACAGGGGGCCTACGAGCAGTACTTC.

V usage is TRBV5-1 and J usage is TRBJ2-1, with TRBD2 identical over 11 bases. The CDR3 runs 20 residues. The trim removed 1 base at V and 6 bases at J, leaving 18 bases unmatched. Germline values: CDR1 SGHRS, CDR2 YFSETQ. The CDR3 nucleotides are TGCGCCAGCAGCTTGTCCCCTCATCGATTAGCGGGAGGGCCGATCAATGAGCAGTTCTTC. Translation: CASSLSPHRLAGGPINEQFF. Full variable domain (remainder filled in from reference TRBV5-1 and TRBJ2-1): KAGVTQTPRYLIKTRGQQVTLSCSPISGHRSVSWYQQTPGQGLQFLFEYFSETQRNKGNFPGRFSGRQFSNSRSEMNVSTLELGDSALYLCASSLSPHRLAGGPINEQFFGPGTRLTVL.

This clone appeared a few times. The rearrangement links TRBV10-3 to TRBJ1-4; a weak D match, TRBD1 (5 bases). Per the germline V gene, CDR1 is ENHRY and CDR2 is SYGVKD. CDR3 length equals 14 residues. Trimming left V 11 bases short and J 1 base short, with 14 bases between. CDR3 coding DNA: TGTGCCTCGAGGGCGGGGGGAACTAATGAAAAACTGTTTTTT. Its protein product is CASRAGGTNEKLFF.

The J gene is TRBJ2-5, the V gene TRBV28; maybe TRBD2 (6 bases). Trimming pared 4 bases from V and 1 base from J, leaving 10 bases between. This CDR3 is built from 14 residues. Germline V gene data show CDR1 as MDHEN and CDR2 as SYDVKM. The CDR3 DNA reads as TGTGCCAGCAGTTCTGGTAGCGGCCAAGAGACCCAGTACTTC. Amino acids: CASSSGSGQETQYF.

The chain carries TRBV6-6 and TRBJ2-7; TRBD1 aligns across 8 bases. Germline CDR1 MNHNY, CDR2 SVGAGI (reference sequence). The CDR3 totals 14 residues. With 8 bases clipped from V and 4 bases from J, the junction kept 10 bases outside the gene matches. The CDR3 here is CASGFRTGKYEQYF. DNA for the CDR3: TGTGCCAGCGGTTTTCGGACAGGGAAATACGAGCAGTACTTC.

The chain is built from TRBV7-9 and TRBJ1-6; weak D call: TRBD1 (5 bases). The germline V and J ends were trimmed by 10 bases and 4 bases, with 11 bases remaining between them. The CDR3 consists of 13 residues. CDR1 and CDR2 (germline): SEHNR, FQNEAQ (reference sequence). The CDR3 region has the DNA TGTGCCATGTCTGGGGGGTATAATTCACCCCTCCACTTT. It specifies CAMSGGYNSPLHF.

The chain has TRBV9 and TRBJ2-7, with D possibly TRBD2 on 5 matching bases. Germline V gene sequence: CDR1 SGDLS, CDR2 YYNGEE. With 3 bases removed from V and 4 bases from J, the gap between germline ends came to 11 bases. There are 13 residues in the CDR3. This chain's CDR3 is CASSAPGGYEQYF. CDR3 sequence (DNA): TGTGCCAGCAGCGCCCCGGGCGGGTACGAGCAGTACTTC. Full variable domain (rest looked up from reference TRBV9 and TRBJ2-7): DSGVTQTPKHLITATGQRVTLRCSPRSGDLSVYWYQQSLDQGLQFLIQYYNGEERAKGNILERFSAQQFPDLHSELNLSSLELGDSALYFCASSAPGGYEQYFGPGTRLTVT.

The chain carries TRBV12-2 and TRBJ1-5; TRBD1, the table's D call, lacks a check against the DNA. TRBV12-2 is reported as a pseudogene. This CDR3 has 16 residues. This chain's CDR3 is CASRLVFGQGYQPQHF. CDR3 bases: TGTGCAAGTCGCTTAGTCTTCGGACAGGGATATCAGCCCCAGCATTTT.

This chain links TRBV7-9 with TRBJ2-2; 8 positions match TRBD2. The CDR3 is made up of 16 amino acids. After removal of 4 bases from V and 1 base from J, the junction contained 5 bases not matched to a gene. Germline V gene data show CDR1 as SEHNR and CDR2 as FQNEAQ (reference sequence). CDR3 coding DNA: TGTGCCAGCAGCTCGACAGCGGGGGAGAACACCGGGGAGCTGTTTTTT. Amino acid sequence: CASSSTAGENTGELFF. The full variable domain, rest sourced from reference TRBV7-9 and TRBJ2-2, is DTGVSQNPRHKITKRGQNVTFRCDPISEHNRLYWYRQTLGQGPEFLTYFQNEAQLEKSRLLSDRFSAERPKGSFSTLEIQRTEQGDSAMYLCASSSTAGENTGELFFGEGSRLTVL.

The chain joins TRBV5-6 to TRBJ1-2, with 8 bases matching TRBD1. After removal of 3 bases from V and 3 bases from J, the junction contained 7 bases not matched to a gene. CDR1 and CDR2 (germline): SGHDT, YYEEEE. This CDR3 spans 15 amino acids. CDR3: CASSSDREGDYGYTF. CDR3 DNA: TGTGCCAGCAGCTCGGACAGGGAGGGTGACTATGGCTACACCTTC.

This chain connects TRBV11-2 to TRBJ2-5; perhaps TRBD2 as D (6 bases). The CDR3 contains 15 residues. Germline V gives CDR1 SGHAT, CDR2 FQNNGV. Deletions cut 0 bases from V and 1 base from J, with 9 bases between. CDR3: CASSLDGTPQETQYF. The CDR3 DNA reads as TGTGCCAGCAGCTTAGACGGGACTCCCCAAGAGACCCAGTACTTC.

The chain combines TRBV5-1 with TRBJ2-7, with 8 nucleotides matching TRBD1. The germline V gene encodes CDR1 SGHRS and CDR2 YFSETQ. The CDR3 spans 14 residues. Germline trimming cut 4 bases from V and 2 bases from J; bases unmatched to any gene: 5. As DNA, the CDR3 is TGCGCCAGCAGCACCGGACAGGGAGCCTACGAGCAGTACTTC. This sequence encodes CASSTGQGAYEQYF.